This T cell receptor beta chain was documented in a study of shared clonotypes between healthy human individuals. CDR1 and CDR2 from the germline V gene are LNHDA and SQIVND (reference sequence). Trimming left V 4 bases short and J 4 bases short, with 7 bases between. CDR3 length: 12 residues. Measured with immunoSEQ multiplex PCR; TCRdb has only the in-frame clones, and not every one. Of 2 million to 2.5 million clones listed, approximately 90% are singletons. The V call is TRBV19, the J call TRBJ1-2, with D unresolved. The origin of this receptor is a man in his late teens or twenties in good health. Some clones in this sample may be carry-over from other donors' samples. The sequenced material came from naive CD4+ T cells from PBMCs. The subset was: CD45RA+ positively selected. The CDR3 coding sequence is TGTGCCAGTAGTACACGAGCCTATGGCTACACCTTC. This encodes CASSTRAYGYTF. The variable domain in full, with the rest retrieved from reference TRBV19 and TRBJ1-2, is DGGITQSPKYLFRKEGQNVTLSCEQNLNHDAMYWYRQDPGQGLRLIYYSQIVNDFQKGDIAEGYSVSREKKESFPLTVTSAQKNPTAFYLCASSTRAYGYTFGSGTRLTVV.